This entry features one TCR beta chain sequence. Its antigen is still unknown. No base-level quality is on record; no much larger clone is a single base apart. The data were taken from a study of CD8 T cells in Susac syndrome (dated by TCRdb to between 2019 and 2020). Regarding the study in general: Among the Susac syndrome patients who were sequenced, clinically active disease was present in about six and clinical remission was observed in fewer than 10. At blood withdrawal, Susac syndrome patients were either therapy-naive, taking corticosteroids (in some cases with IVIg as well), or taking IVIg alone. The study used repertoire sequencing to test whether antigen drove CD8+ T cell activation and differentiation in Susac syndrome.

Beyond this particular receptor, the publication reports: No clonal expansion was detected in the CD4+ T cell repertoire of Susac syndrome patients. The number of individuals in the TCR sequencing and HLA analysis was acknowledged as relatively small.

Peripheral blood CD8+ and CD4+ T cells from healthy donors, Susac syndrome patients and multiple sclerosis patients were profiled by high-throughput TCR beta sequencing. Susac syndrome patients met recently defined diagnostic criteria for definite or probable disease. Bulk CD8+ and CD4+ T cells were purified by magnetic negative isolation, whereas CD8+ TEMRA cells were enriched by FACS. Blood was collected in EDTA tubes and processed within 24 hours, with PBMCs isolated through density gradient centrifugation. PBMCs destined for TCR sequencing were cryopreserved in liquid nitrogen and later thawed in a 37 °C water bath. A purity of at least 90% was achieved for sorted or isolated CD4+, CD8+ and CD8+ TEMRA cells. RNA was extracted with the RNeasy kit and roughly 0.45 to 1 ug was reverse transcribed using random hexamers. TCR beta CDR3 regions were amplified with the immunoSEQ multiplex PCR assay covering 54 Vbeta and 13 Jbeta segments. To correct PCR amplification bias, a synthetic template baseline was used for both primer optimization and computational correction. For the original study's pipeline: Reads were annotated to V, D and J genes according to IMGT and were analyzed with immunoSEQ Analyzer, with only productive sequences retained. Clonality was computed as one minus Shannon entropy normalized by log2 of the number of productive unique sequences. For each patient and control, public and private clones were evaluated within the 100 most prevalent clones. Susac-specific clones were defined as absent from healthy and MS cohorts, 1052 published viral clones and other ImmuneACCESS disease sequences. TCRdb applied fastp at Q25 and MiXCR to the public reads, then kept only in-frame beta chains. Each record represents a unique CDR3 protein, reported with the most common genes and DNA among its rows. In this record, the V and J calls reflect TCRdb's handling and not the investigators' own analysis. Present in this sample are under 200,000 distinct CDR3 sequences, 85% to 95% of which were seen just once. The ten largest make up 0.12% of the sample.

The CDR1 and CDR2 encoded by the germline V gene are WSHSY and SAAADI. V ends up 6 bases short and J 4 bases short, with an unmatched junction base count of 4. From the cysteine through the phenylalanine, the CDR3 covers 13 amino acids. The DNA shown is the 39-base CDR3, in frame from base 1. Material for sequencing was CD4+ T cells from PBMCs. The sequence links TRBV10-2 to TRBJ2-5; 8 middle bases align to TRBD1. This sequence was found in a human donor with Susac syndrome. The DNA sequence is as follows: TGCGCCAGCAGATTTGACAGGGGAGAGACCCAGTACTTC. The translation is CASRFDRGETQYF.